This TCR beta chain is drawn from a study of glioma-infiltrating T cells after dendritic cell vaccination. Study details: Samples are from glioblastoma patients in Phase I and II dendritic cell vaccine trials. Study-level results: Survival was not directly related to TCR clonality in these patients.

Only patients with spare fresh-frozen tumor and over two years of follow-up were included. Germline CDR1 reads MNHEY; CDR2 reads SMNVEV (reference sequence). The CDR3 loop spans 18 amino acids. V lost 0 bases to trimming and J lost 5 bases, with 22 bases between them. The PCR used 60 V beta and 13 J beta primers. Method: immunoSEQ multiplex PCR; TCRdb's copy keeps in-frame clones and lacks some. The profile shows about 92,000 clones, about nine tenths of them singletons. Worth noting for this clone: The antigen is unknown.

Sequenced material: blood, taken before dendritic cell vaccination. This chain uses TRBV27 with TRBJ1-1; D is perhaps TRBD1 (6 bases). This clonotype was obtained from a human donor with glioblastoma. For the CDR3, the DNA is TGTGCCAGCAGTTTATCTCTTTGGGGGGGGGCGGGCGAGACTGAAGCTTTCTTT. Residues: CASSLSLWGGAGETEAFF.